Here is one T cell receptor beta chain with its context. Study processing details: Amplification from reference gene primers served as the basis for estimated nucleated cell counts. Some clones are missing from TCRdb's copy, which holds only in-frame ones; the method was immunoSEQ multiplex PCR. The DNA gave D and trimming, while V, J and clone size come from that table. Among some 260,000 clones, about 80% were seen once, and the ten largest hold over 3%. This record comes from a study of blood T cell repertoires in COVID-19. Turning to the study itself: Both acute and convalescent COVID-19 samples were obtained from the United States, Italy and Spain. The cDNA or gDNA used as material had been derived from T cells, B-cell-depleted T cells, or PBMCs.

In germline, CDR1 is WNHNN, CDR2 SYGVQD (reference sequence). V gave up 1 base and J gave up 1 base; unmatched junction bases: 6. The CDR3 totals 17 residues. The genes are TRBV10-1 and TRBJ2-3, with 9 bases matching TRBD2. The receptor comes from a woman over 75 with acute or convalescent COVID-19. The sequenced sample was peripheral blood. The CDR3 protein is CASSEWSSGSGTDTQYF. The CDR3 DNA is TGCGCCAGCAGTGAGTGGAGTAGCGGGAGTGGCACAGATACGCAGTATTTT.